This T cell receptor beta chain was found in a study of T cells in narcolepsy. Across the study: Healthy controls were enrolled alongside patients with narcolepsy type 1 or type 2.

Using immunoSEQ multiplex PCR, the repertoire was profiled, and TCRdb retains in-frame clones only, with some absent. The sample contains around 30,000 clones, roughly 80% of which appear only once. CDR1 SGHAT and CDR2 FQNNGV come from the germline V gene. The CDR3 sequence is 15 residues long. For this clone: The antigen is not known. Sequence at one end of the junction differs from germline and may be a read error. At the DNA level, this CDR3 is encoded by other sequences in the same sample as well.

Points from the study as a whole: Reportedly, autoreactive clonotypes were serially detected in patients' blood but not controls'. Same-patient CSF and blood CD4+ T cell clonotypes included HCRT-specific and TRIB2-specific autoreactive ones. Some memory CD4+ repertoires had no autoreactive clone sequences.

Sequenced material: CD45RA- memory CD4+ T cells from PBMCs. The TCR was taken from a human donor with narcolepsy. The rearrangement joins TRBV11-2 to TRBJ2-5, with 7 bases matching TRBD1. The chain's CDR3 is CASSLMTGSWETQYF. CDR3 DNA sequence: TGCGCCAGCAGCTTGATGACAGGGTCCTGGGAGACCCAGTACTTC.